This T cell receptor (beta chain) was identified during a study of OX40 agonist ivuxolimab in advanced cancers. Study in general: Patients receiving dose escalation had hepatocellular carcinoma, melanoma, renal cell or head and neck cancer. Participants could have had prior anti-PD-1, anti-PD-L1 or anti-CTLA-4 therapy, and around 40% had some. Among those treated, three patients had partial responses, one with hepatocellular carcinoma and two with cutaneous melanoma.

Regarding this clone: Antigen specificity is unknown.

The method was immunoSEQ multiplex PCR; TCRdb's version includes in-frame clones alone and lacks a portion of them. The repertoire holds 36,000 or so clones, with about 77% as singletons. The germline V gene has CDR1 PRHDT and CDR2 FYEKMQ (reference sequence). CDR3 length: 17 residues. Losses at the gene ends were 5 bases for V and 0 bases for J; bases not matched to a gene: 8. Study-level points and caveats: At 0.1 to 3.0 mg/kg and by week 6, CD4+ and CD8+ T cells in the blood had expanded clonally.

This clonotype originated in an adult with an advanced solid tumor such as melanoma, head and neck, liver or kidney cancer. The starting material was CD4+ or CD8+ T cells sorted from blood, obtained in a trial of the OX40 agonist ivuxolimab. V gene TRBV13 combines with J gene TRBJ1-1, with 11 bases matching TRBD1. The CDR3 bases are TGTGCCAGCAGCCGGGGGACAGGGGGTACCATGAACACTGAAGCTTTCTTT. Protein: CASSRGTGGTMNTEAFF.